This TCR beta chain was identified in a study of blood T cell repertoires in COVID-19. Original data processing: How many nucleated cells were present was estimated from reference gene primer amplification. Sequenced by immunoSEQ multiplex PCR; TCRdb stores in-frame clones only, minus some. V, J and clone size derive from that table, while D and trimming were established from the DNA sequence. This sample yields fewer than 350,000 clones, of which 85% are seen a single time; about 2% belongs to the top ten. Trimming shortened V by 2 bases and J by 11 bases, and 15 bases separated the two germline ends. The CDR3 extends over 13 amino acids. Looked up from germline, CDR1 is MNHEY and CDR2 is SMNVEV (reference sequence).

Sequencing used PBMCs or T cells enriched from blood (not recorded which). This clonotype was sampled from a woman younger than 45 who had been exposed to COVID-19. This sequence joins TRBV27 and TRBJ1-2; D is perhaps TRBD1 (5 bases). The CDR3 here is CASSLKPDSRYTF. The CDR3 region has the DNA TGTGCCAGCAGTTTAAAACCCGACAGTCGATACACCTTC.